This T cell receptor (beta chain) appears in the sequencing data of a study of cytomegalovirus exposure and HLA in healthy donors. Findings and caveats of the study: With later analysis, a missense DCLRE1C variant became linked to TCR beta V- and J-gene trimming. HLA restriction was apparent for most CMV-associated TCR beta chains in a later analysis. It was taken for granted in presence/absence analyses that sequencing depth across donors was roughly uniform.

CDR3 length equals 15 residues. V lost 5 bases to trimming and J lost 4 bases, with 15 bases between them. Germline V lookup: CDR1 LNHDA, CDR2 SQIVND (reference sequence). The PCR was carried out with 60 Vbeta primers and 13 Jbeta primers. Profiled with immunoSEQ multiplex PCR; TCRdb holds only in-frame clones, not every one. This table holds about 120,000 clones, about 80% found once. Comments on this clone: The antigen is unknown.

The specimen was PBMCs. This sequence was found in a human donor in good health. V usage is TRBV19 and J usage is TRBJ2-1; D is unclear. The CDR3 DNA sequence: TGTGCCAGTAGTCCCCCCTTGGCCAGGTACAATGAGCAGTTCTTC. This encodes CASSPPLARYNEQFF.